Listed here are 22 T cell receptor beta chains from one sample, sequenced in a study of control samples from healthy donors and cancer patients. Using immunoSEQ multiplex PCR, the repertoire was profiled, and TCRdb retains in-frame clones only, with some absent. The top ten clones hold around 1.4% of a sample with over 45,000 clones, more than 70% of them seen once. Specimen: PBMCs. The origin of the receptors is a man aged 35 to 55 with colorectal cancer.

This chain connects TRBV6-5 to TRBJ1-1; a weak D match, TRBD1 (5 bases). This CDR3 comprises 13 residues. The germline CDR1 and CDR2 sequences are MNHEY and SVGAGI. V shed 2 bases and J shed 5 bases, with 9 bases lying between them. The CDR3 DNA reads TGTGCCAGCAGTTACGGGGCAGCTACTGAAGCTTTCTTT. Its translation is CASSYGAATEAFF.

This clone was observed a single time. The chain carries TRBV27 and TRBJ1-2; D is perhaps TRBD1 (5 bases). The CDR3 runs 14 residues. Germline CDR1 reads MNHEY; CDR2 reads SMNVEV (reference sequence). V lost 4 bases to trimming and J lost 4 bases, with 13 bases between them. The CDR3 DNA reads TGTGCCAGCAGTTCGGGACGGGCGGTCTATGGCTACACCTTC. Protein product: CASSSGRAVYGYTF.

V gene TRBV28 combines with J gene TRBJ1-4; the match to TRBD1 covers 8 bases. Germline CDR1 and CDR2: MDHEN and SYDVKM. This CDR3 comprises 16 residues. V gave up 5 bases and J gave up 10 bases; unmatched junction bases: 15. Here the CDR3 DNA reads TGTGCCAGCAGTCCTCCTTTGGGACAGGCGGCTGGAAAACTGTTTTTT. Residues: CASSPPLGQAAGKLFF.

The V call is TRBV6-6, the J call TRBJ1-5, with D uncertain. The germline CDR1 and CDR2 sequences are MNHNY and SVGAGI (reference sequence). The V end lost 6 bases, the J end lost 3 bases, and 3 bases lay between the germline ends. There are 11 residues in the CDR3. In nucleotides, the CDR3 is TGTGCCAGCAGCTCCAATCAGCCCCAGCATTTT. This encodes CASSSNQPQHF.

This chain joins TRBV3-1 (or the pseudogene TRBV3-2) and TRBJ1-1, with 10 bases aligning to TRBD1. Germline-derived CDR1 and CDR2 are LGHDT and YNNKEL (reference sequence). The trim removed 4 bases at V and 5 bases at J, leaving 4 bases unmatched. This CDR3 has 14 residues. Written as DNA, the CDR3 is TGTGCCAGCAGCCGAGACAGGGGGCATACTGAAGCTTTCTTT. Translating it yields CASSRDRGHTEAFF.

The genes are TRBV7-8 and TRBJ1-3; D not resolved. The V end was cut by 1 base, the J end by 2 bases, with 9 bases between. Germline V gene data show CDR1 as SGHVS and CDR2 as FQNEAQ. CDR3 size: 15 residues. The CDR3 region has the DNA TGTGCCAGCAGCTTAGACGGGGATACTGGAAACACCATATATTTT. Residues: CASSLDGDTGNTIYF.

The CDR3 DNA reads TGTGCCAGCAGCTTGGCCGGGCCTCTCCATGGTGAGCAGTTCTTC. Its protein is CASSLAGPLHGEQFF. The rearrangement joins TRBV5-6 to TRBJ2-1; D is unclear. The CDR3 totals 15 residues. V dropped 0 bases and J dropped 9 bases, with 16 bases sitting between them. In germline, CDR1 is SGHDT, CDR2 YYEEEE.

J is TRBJ2-1 and V is TRBV10-2; D possibly corresponds to TRBD2 (5 bases). CDR1 and CDR2 (germline): WSHSY, SAAADI. The CDR3 length is 13 residues. Trimming took 0 bases from V and 9 from J, leaving 9 bases between them. The CDR3 DNA reads TGCGCCAGCAGTGAGTCGAAAGAGGGTGAGCAGTTCTTC. It specifies CASSESKEGEQFF.

On this clone: The sample carries other DNA sequences with the same CDR3. V and J are TRBV11-3 and TRBJ1-1, with unresolved D. The germline V gene encodes CDR1 SGHNT and CDR2 YENEEA. CDR3 size: 13 residues. The ends were cut back, 5 bases at V and 1 base at J, with 8 bases in the middle. CDR3: CASSPRGNTEAFF. The CDR3, as DNA: TGTGCCAGCAGCCCCCGGGGGAACACTGAAGCTTTCTTT.

This clone appeared a single time. This CDR3 reads CASSPRGGREDTQYF. The CDR3 DNA is TGTGCCAGCTCACCAAGAGGGGGCAGGGAAGATACGCAGTATTTT. V and J are TRBV18 and TRBJ2-3, with 7 bases aligning to TRBD1. CDR1 is KGHSH and CDR2 is LQKENI in the germline V gene. CDR3 length equals 15 residues. V lost 2 bases, J lost 5 bases, and 7 bases stayed unmatched.

For the CDR3, the DNA is TGTGCCAGCAGTTTAGGTGGGGGGGGCGTTGTATCACCCCTCCACTTT. This encodes CASSLGGGGVVSPLHF. The rearrangement uses TRBV27 and TRBJ1-6; possible D gene TRBD1, 6 bases. CDR3 length: 16 amino acids. The V gene lost 2 bases and the J gene lost 10 bases, with 18 bases spanning the gap. The germline V gene has CDR1 MNHEY and CDR2 SMNVEV (reference sequence).

The rearrangement joins TRBV15 to TRBJ2-5; maybe TRBD2 (6 bases). The germline V gene encodes CDR1 LNHNV and CDR2 YYDKDF (reference sequence). The V gene lost 5 bases and the J gene lost 5 bases, with 9 bases spanning the gap. This CDR3 has 12 amino acids. The CDR3 is CATSPGTETQYF. As DNA, the CDR3 is TGTGCCACCAGCCCCGGGACTGAGACCCAGTACTTC.

The chain links TRBV10-1 to TRBJ2-1; 7 positions agree with TRBD2. The V segment lost 8 bases and the J segment 1 base; nucleotides outside the gene matches: 2. Per the germline V gene, CDR1 is WNHNN and CDR2 is SYGVQD (reference sequence). The CDR3 runs to 13 residues. CDR3 sequence (DNA): TGCGCCAGCTCTAGCGGTTCCTACAATGAGCAGTTCTTC. This sequence encodes CASSSGSYNEQFF.

This clone was counted once. The genes are TRBV11-2 and TRBJ2-2; tentatively, D is TRBD1 or TRBD2 (5 bases each). Per germline, CDR1 SGHAT and CDR2 FQNNGV. Between the trimmed V and J ends, which lost 2 bases and 0 bases, there was a span of 10 bases. The CDR3 runs 16 residues. The CDR3 here is CASSLRGGANTGELFF. CDR3 DNA: TGTGCCAGCAGCTTACGGGGCGGAGCGAACACCGGGGAGCTGTTTTTT.

This chain uses TRBV5-1 with TRBJ1-1; no reliable D call. CDR3 length equals 13 residues. The germline V gene has CDR1 SGHRS and CDR2 YFSETQ. V lost 7 bases and J 4 bases, leaving 14 bases between the germline ends. The CDR3 sequence is CASGDREGTEAFF. Written as DNA, the CDR3 is TGCGCCAGCGGGGATAGAGAGGGCACTGAAGCTTTCTTT.

The chain uses TRBV2 and TRBJ2-1, with D tentatively TRBD1 (6 bases). The CDR3 has 15 residues. The ends were cut back, 7 bases at V and 2 bases at J, with 15 bases in the middle. Germline-derived CDR1 and CDR2 are SNHLY and FYNNEI. The chain's CDR3 is CASMNRATTYNEQFF. As DNA, the CDR3 is TGTGCCAGCATGAACAGGGCAACTACCTACAATGAGCAGTTCTTC.

The chain carries TRBV4-3 and TRBJ1-1, with D tentatively TRBD1 (6 bases). The germline V and J ends were trimmed by 0 bases and 10 bases, with 15 bases remaining between them. CDR3 size: 14 residues. CDR1 and CDR2 from the germline V gene are LGHNA and YSLEER. The CDR3 DNA reads TGCGCCAGCAGCCAAGACAGGGGCATTCCGGTAGCTTTCTTT. Its translation: CASSQDRGIPVAFF.

This chain links TRBV21-1 with TRBJ1-5. TRBV21-1 is a pseudogene. This CDR3 is built from 10 residues. CDR3 loop: CASTHMPQHF. For the CDR3, the DNA is TGTGCCAGCACCCATATGCCCCAGCATTTT.

The chain has TRBV7-9 and TRBJ1-1, with D unresolved. The V end lost 0 bases, the J end lost 1 base, and 15 bases lay between the germline ends. Germline CDR1 and CDR2: SEHNR and FQNEAQ (reference sequence). This CDR3 spans 17 amino acids. The CDR3 protein is CASSLASGSLGNTEAFF. The CDR3 region has the DNA TGTGCCAGCAGCTTAGCGTCGGGGAGCCTCGGGAACACTGAAGCTTTCTTT.

This sequence joins TRBV5-4 and TRBJ1-2, with 9 nucleotides matching TRBD1. J lost 4 bases, V lost 6 bases, and 4 bases had no gene match. Germline assignment: CDR1 SGHNT and CDR2 YYREEE (reference sequence). CDR3 length: 13 residues. The CDR3 nucleotides read TGTGCCAGCACCGGGGACAGGGCCTATGGCTACACCTTC. This translates into CASTGDRAYGYTF.

V usage is TRBV6-5 and J usage is TRBJ1-5; D gene uncertain. Germline V lookup: CDR1 MNHEY, CDR2 SVGAGI. With 5 bases removed from V and 0 bases from J, the gap between germline ends came to 11 bases. The CDR3 consists of 15 residues. In DNA, the CDR3 is TGTGCCAGCAGTAAGACGGTCTCTAGCAATCAGCCCCAGCATTTT. Protein sequence: CASSKTVSSNQPQHF.

This sequence joins TRBV12-5 and TRBJ2-1; 8 bases match TRBD1. Germline lookup yields CDR1 LGHNT and CDR2 FRNRAP. This CDR3 contains 15 residues. With V trimmed by 1 base and J by 8 bases, 7 bases remained unmatched. DNA of the CDR3: TGTGCTAGTGGTTTGGCACAAGTACAGGGGGATGAGCAGTTCTTC. Translated, it gives CASGLAQVQGDEQFF.